This TCR beta chain was captured by sequencing in a study of T cells in Graves' hyperthyroidism and ophthalmopathy. Trimming removed 5 bases at V and 6 bases at J, with 16 bases between. There are 14 residues in the CDR3. In germline, CDR1 is SGHNT, CDR2 YENEEA. Points from the study as a whole: The model forecast ophthalmopathy, anticipating it by a median about 6.5 months before onset.

Newly diagnosed hyperthyroidism, duration under 2 months, in patients aged 18 to 65. This clonotype has a handful of counts. Its antigen is not known. The investigators amplified TCR beta CDR3 regions from RNA transcripts. TCR CDR3 regions were first amplified by RT-PCR with HTBI primers. MiXCR, applied by TCRdb to the multiplex PCR reads, yields one record per CDR3 protein. In the table there are 700,000 to 850,000 distinct CDR3 sequences, 30% to 40% of which are singletons. Sequencing was done on a sample of blood. The sequence was obtained from a woman in her forties with Graves' hyperthyroidism. This chain joins TRBV11-3 and TRBJ1-1; maybe TRBD1 (6 bases). The CDR3 protein is CASSAGHSGAEAFF. The CDR3 coding sequence is TGTGCCAGCAGCGCGGGACATTCAGGGGCTGAAGCTTTCTTT. The variable domain in full, with the rest retrieved from reference TRBV11-3 and TRBJ1-1, is EAGVVQSPRYKIIEKKQPVAFWCNPISGHNTLYWYLQNLGQGPELLIRYENEEAVDDSQLPKDRFSAERLKGVDSTLKIQPAELGDSAVYLCASSAGHSGAEAFFGQGTRLTVV.